This T cell receptor (beta chain) was documented in a study of technical replicates of blood from a few donors. Produced via immunoSEQ multiplex PCR; TCRdb's table is partial and in-frame only. The sample has approximately 73,000 clones, 85% to 95% seen once. Germline CDR1 reads SGHTS; CDR2 reads YDEGEE. Trimming stripped 2 bases from V and 2 bases from J, with 10 bases between. The CDR3 has 14 amino acids. V gene TRBV5-8 combines with J gene TRBJ1-1; D remains unclear. Sequencing was carried out using T cells isolated from PBMCs. The TCR sequence derives from a human donor in good health. In nucleotides, the CDR3 is TGTGCCAGCAGCTTTCTGGCGGGAAACACTGAAGCTTTCTTT. Encoded protein: CASSFLAGNTEAFF. The whole variable domain, remainder taken from reference TRBV5-8 and TRBJ1-1, is EAGVTQSPTHLIKTRGQQATLRCSPISGHTSVYWYQQALGLGLQFLLWYDEGEERNRGNFPPRFSGRQFPNYSSELNVNALELEDSALYLCASSFLAGNTEAFFGQGTRLTVV.